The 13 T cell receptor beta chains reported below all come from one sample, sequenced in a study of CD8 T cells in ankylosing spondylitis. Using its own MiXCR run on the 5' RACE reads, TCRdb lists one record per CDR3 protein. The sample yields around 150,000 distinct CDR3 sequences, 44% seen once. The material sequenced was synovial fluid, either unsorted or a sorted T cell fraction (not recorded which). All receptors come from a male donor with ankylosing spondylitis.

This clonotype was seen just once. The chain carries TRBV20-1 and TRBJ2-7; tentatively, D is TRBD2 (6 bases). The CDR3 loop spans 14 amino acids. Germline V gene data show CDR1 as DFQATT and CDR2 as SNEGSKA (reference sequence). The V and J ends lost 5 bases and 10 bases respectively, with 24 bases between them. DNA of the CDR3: TGCAGTGCTTTTAGTAGCGGTCTCGCCGTCCTTCAGTACTTC. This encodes CSAFSSGLAVLQYF.

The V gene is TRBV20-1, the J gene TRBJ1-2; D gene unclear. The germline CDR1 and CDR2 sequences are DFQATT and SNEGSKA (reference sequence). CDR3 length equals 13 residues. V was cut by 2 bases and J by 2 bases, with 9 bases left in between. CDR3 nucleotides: TGCAGTGCTAGATCTCGGGTGAACTATGGCTACACCTTC. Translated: CSARSRVNYGYTF.

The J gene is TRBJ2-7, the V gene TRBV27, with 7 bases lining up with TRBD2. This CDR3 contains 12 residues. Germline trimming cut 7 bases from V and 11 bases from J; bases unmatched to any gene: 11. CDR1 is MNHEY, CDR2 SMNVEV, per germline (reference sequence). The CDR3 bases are TGTGCCAGCACCACTGGGGCGGGAGATAAGTACTTC. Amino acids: CASTTGAGDKYF.

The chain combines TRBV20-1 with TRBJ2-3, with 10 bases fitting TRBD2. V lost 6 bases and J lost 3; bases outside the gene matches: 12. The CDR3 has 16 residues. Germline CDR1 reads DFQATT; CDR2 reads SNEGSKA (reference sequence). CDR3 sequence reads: CSAAPLLAGLTDTQYF. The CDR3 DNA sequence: TGCAGTGCAGCCCCCCTACTAGCGGGGCTGACAGATACGCAGTATTTT.

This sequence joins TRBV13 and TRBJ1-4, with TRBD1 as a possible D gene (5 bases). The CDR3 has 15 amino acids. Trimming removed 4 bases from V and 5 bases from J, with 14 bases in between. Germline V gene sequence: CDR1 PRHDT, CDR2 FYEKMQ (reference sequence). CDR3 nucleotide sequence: TGTGCCAGCAGCTCGGGACTCCGGGGGAATGAAAAACTGTTTTTT. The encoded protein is CASSSGLRGNEKLFF.

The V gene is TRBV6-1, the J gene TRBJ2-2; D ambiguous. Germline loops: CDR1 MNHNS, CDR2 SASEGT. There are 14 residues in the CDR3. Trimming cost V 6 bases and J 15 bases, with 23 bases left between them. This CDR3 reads CASSPFLSPITLFF. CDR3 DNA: TGTGCCAGCAGCCCCTTCCTATCTCCTATTACGTTGTTTTTT.

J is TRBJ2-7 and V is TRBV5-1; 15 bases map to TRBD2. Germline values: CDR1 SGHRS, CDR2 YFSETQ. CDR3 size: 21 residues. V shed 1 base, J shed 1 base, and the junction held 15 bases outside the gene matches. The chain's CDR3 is CASSLLRGLAGGGQPSYEQYF. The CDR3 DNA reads TGCGCCAGCAGCTTGCTCCGGGGACTAGCGGGAGGAGGCCAACCTTCCTACGAGCAGTACTTC.

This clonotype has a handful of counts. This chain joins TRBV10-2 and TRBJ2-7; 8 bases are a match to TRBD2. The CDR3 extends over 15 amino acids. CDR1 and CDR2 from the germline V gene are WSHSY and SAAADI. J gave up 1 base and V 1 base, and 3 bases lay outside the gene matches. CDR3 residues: CASSEFSGASYEQYF. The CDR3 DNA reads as TGCGCCAGCAGTGAGTTTAGCGGGGCGTCCTACGAGCAGTACTTC.

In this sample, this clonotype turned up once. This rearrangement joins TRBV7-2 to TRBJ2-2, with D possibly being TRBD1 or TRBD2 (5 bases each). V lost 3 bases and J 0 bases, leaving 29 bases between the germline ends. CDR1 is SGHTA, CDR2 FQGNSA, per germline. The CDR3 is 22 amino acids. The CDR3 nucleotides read TGTGCCAGCAGCTTCGTTTGGTTTTTGGGACGGCATTTCCCAGCGAACACCGGGGAGCTGTTTTTT. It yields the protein CASSFVWFLGRHFPANTGELFF.

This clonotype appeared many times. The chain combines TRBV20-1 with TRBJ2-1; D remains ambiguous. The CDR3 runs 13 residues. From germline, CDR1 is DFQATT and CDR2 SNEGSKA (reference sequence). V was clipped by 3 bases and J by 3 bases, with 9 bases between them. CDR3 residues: CSARTGDYNEQFF. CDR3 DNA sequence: TGCAGTGCTAGGACCGGAGACTACAATGAGCAGTTCTTC.

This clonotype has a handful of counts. CDR3 sequence: CASSQNLAGPTDTQYF. The DNA of the CDR3 is TGTGCCAGCAGCCAGAATCTAGCGGGGCCCACAGATACGCAGTATTTT. The chain has TRBV3-1 and TRBJ2-3, with TRBD2 matching over 9 bases. V trimming: 3 bases; J trimming: 2 bases; junction bases outside the gene matches: 6. Germline V CDR1 and CDR2: LGHDT, YNNKEL (reference sequence). This CDR3 has 16 amino acids.

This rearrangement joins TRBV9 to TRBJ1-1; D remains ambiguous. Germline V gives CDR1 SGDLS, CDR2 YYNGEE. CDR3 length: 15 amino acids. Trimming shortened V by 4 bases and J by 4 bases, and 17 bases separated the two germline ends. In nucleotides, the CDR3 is TGTGCCAGCAGCTCCACGGGGTGGGAAGGCACTGAAGCTTTCTTT. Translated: CASSSTGWEGTEAFF.

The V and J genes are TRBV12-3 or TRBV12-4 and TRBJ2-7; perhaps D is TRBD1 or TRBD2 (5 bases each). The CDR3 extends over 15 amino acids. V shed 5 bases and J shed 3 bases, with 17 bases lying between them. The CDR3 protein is CASSTLRRDHYEQYF. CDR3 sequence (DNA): TGTGCCAGCAGTACCCTCCGACGGGACCACTACGAGCAGTACTTC.